This T cell receptor (beta chain) was found in a study of vaccination and CD4 T cells after COVID-19. A note on this clonotype: Antigen unknown.

Sequencing of DNA taken from cultured CD4+ T cells relied on the Oncomine TCR Beta short-read assay. TCRdb used MiXCR to reprocess the PCR reads, holding one entry per CDR3 protein. In the table there are about 16,000 distinct CDR3 sequences, about 40% of which are singletons. The CDR3 is 16 residues long. The trim removed 9 bases at V and 5 bases at J, leaving 15 bases unmatched. Germline V gene lookup returns CDR1 SNHLY and CDR2 FYNNEI. The treatment: roughly nine-day PBMC culture with coronavirus spike peptide pools or control peptides (ViraFEST assay). Here the sequenced sample was CD4+ T cells from blood, cultured in vitro, taken after SARS-CoV-2 vaccination. The clonotype originates from a human donor who had recovered from COVID-19. The chain carries TRBV2 and TRBJ2-1; TRBD1 matches 8 bases. Here the CDR3 reads CARFDPRGLYNNEQFF. The CDR3 DNA sequence: TGTGCCAGGTTCGACCCCAGGGGGCTTTATAACAATGAGCAGTTCTTC.